Below are 25 T cell receptor beta chains sequenced from a single sample in a study of cytomegalovirus exposure and HLA in healthy donors. With 60 Vbeta and 13 Jbeta primers, the PCR was carried out. Assay used: immunoSEQ multiplex PCR; TCRdb lists only in-frame clones, some missing. The table includes some 150,000 clones, 60% to 80% detected once. Sequencing was performed on PBMCs. The receptors originated from a man aged 45-65 years in good health and CMV-seropositive.

This clone appeared once. The J gene is TRBJ2-5, the V gene TRBV18, with 8 bases lining up with TRBD1. In germline, CDR1 is KGHSH, CDR2 LQKENI. The CDR3 runs to 14 residues. V gave up 5 bases and J gave up 5 bases; unmatched junction bases: 7. In DNA form, the CDR3 reads TGTGCCAGCTCAAAGACAGGGGCGTGGGAGACCCAGTACTTC. Translated: CASSKTGAWETQYF. Supplemented by reference TRBV18 and TRBJ2-5, the full variable domain reads NAGVMQNPRHLVRRRGQEARLRCSPMKGHSHVYWYRQLPEEGLKFMVYLQKENIIDESGMPKERFSAEFPKEGPSILRIQQVVRGDSAAYFCASSKTGAWETQYFGPGTRLLVL.

The rearrangement joins TRBV9 to TRBJ2-2; 8 bases fit TRBD2. Germline trimming cut 0 bases from V and 4 bases from J; bases unmatched to any gene: 5. CDR3 length: 16 amino acids. Germline CDR1 is SGDLS and CDR2 is YYNGEE. CDR3 protein: CASSVVSGGGTGELFF. The CDR3, as DNA: TGTGCCAGCAGCGTAGTTTCGGGAGGGGGCACCGGGGAGCTGTTTTTT.

The chain joins TRBV6-1 to TRBJ1-2; 7 nucleotides match TRBD1. CDR1 MNHNS and CDR2 SASEGT come from the germline V gene. The CDR3 extends over 13 amino acids. Germline trimming cut 6 bases from V and 8 bases from J; bases unmatched to any gene: 9. In nucleotides, the CDR3 is TGTGCCAGCAGCCTAGGGGGCCCCAACGGCTACACCTTC. Amino acids: CASSLGGPNGYTF.

The chain links TRBV5-6 to TRBJ2-7, with D possibly matching TRBD1 (5 bases). V was trimmed by 0 bases and J by 6 bases, leaving 10 bases between them. Looked up from germline, CDR1 is SGHDT and CDR2 is YYEEEE. The CDR3 has 13 residues. Here the CDR3 reads CASSLVRASEQYF. CDR3 in DNA: TGTGCCAGCAGCTTGGTCAGGGCAAGCGAGCAGTACTTC.

The chain recombines TRBV19 with TRBJ1-1; D is uncertain. Deletions cut 1 base from V and 5 bases from J, with 17 bases between. Per germline, CDR1 LNHDA and CDR2 SQIVND (reference sequence). The CDR3 has 16 residues. The CDR3: CASSIARGTGTTEAFF. The CDR3 DNA sequence: TGTGCCAGTAGTATAGCCCGAGGCACCGGAACGACTGAAGCTTTCTTT.

The V call is TRBV27, the J call TRBJ2-7; a weak D match, TRBD1 (6 bases). The CDR3 runs 16 residues. Germline V gives CDR1 MNHEY, CDR2 SMNVEV (reference sequence). V lost 3 bases and J lost 6, with 21 bases in between. CDR3 in DNA: TGTGCCAGCAGTTTCCTTCCGACAGGTCAGTTTGGCGAGCAGTACTTC. Translation gives CASSFLPTGQFGEQYF.

This clone occurred a few times. The V and J genes are TRBV6-6 and TRBJ2-7, with 9 bases matching TRBD1. Trimming at V came to 6 bases and at J to 0 bases, leaving 6 bases not matched to a gene. Germline values: CDR1 MNHNY, CDR2 SVGAGI (reference sequence). This CDR3 contains 15 residues. This CDR3 reads CASRQTTGGSYEQYF. The CDR3 DNA reads TGTGCCAGCAGACAAACGACAGGGGGCTCCTACGAGCAGTACTTC.

This chain links TRBV15 with TRBJ1-2; D perhaps matches TRBD1 (5 bases). Per the germline V gene, CDR1 is LNHNV and CDR2 is YYDKDF (reference sequence). Trimming stripped 0 bases from V and 5 bases from J, with 7 bases between. The CDR3 is 13 amino acids. Here the CDR3 reads CATSRDRQYGYTF. The CDR3 DNA follows: TGTGCCACCAGCAGAGATCGACAGTATGGCTACACCTTC. The full variable domain, completed using reference TRBV15 and TRBJ1-2, is DAMVIQNPRYQVTQFGKPVTLSCSQTLNHNVMYWYQQKSSQAPKLLFHYYDKDFNNEADTPDNFQSRRPNTSFCFLDIRSPGLGDTAMYLCATSRDRQYGYTFGSGTRLTVV.

The V and J genes are TRBV7-2 and TRBJ1-5, with TRBD1 as a possible D gene (5 bases). The V gene's germline CDR1 is SGHTA and CDR2 FQGNSA. The CDR3 has 14 residues. V was trimmed by 2 bases and J by 3 bases, leaving 8 bases between them. In nucleotides, the CDR3 is TGTGCCAGCAGCTTACAGGGCTCCAATCAGCCCCAGCATTTT. It is translated as CASSLQGSNQPQHF. The complete variable domain, with remaining parts taken from reference TRBV7-2 and TRBJ1-5, reads GAGVSQSPSNKVTEKGKDVELRCDPISGHTALYWYRQSLGQGLEFLIYFQGNSAPDKSGLPSDRFSAERTGGSVSTLTIQRTQQEDSAVYLCASSLQGSNQPQHFGDGTRLSIL.

The chain joins TRBV12-5 to TRBJ1-1; D is ambiguous. The CDR3 runs 13 residues. The germline gives CDR1 LGHNT, CDR2 FRNRAP. V shed 1 base and J shed 4 bases, with 7 bases lying between them. The CDR3 spells CASGLEQITEAFF. CDR3 DNA sequence: TGTGCTAGTGGTTTGGAACAGATCACTGAAGCTTTCTTT.

This clone appeared a few times. The genes are TRBV10-1 and TRBJ2-3, with 7 bases that match TRBD1. Germline lookup yields CDR1 WNHNN and CDR2 SYGVQD (reference sequence). V dropped 6 bases and J dropped 2; count of bases not matched to a gene: 8. The CDR3 sequence is 15 residues long. As DNA, the CDR3 is TGCGCCAGCAGGCCGTCGACAGGGCCCACAGATACGCAGTATTTT. The encoded protein is CASRPSTGPTDTQYF.

The chain has TRBV10-3 and TRBJ1-1; tentative D call: TRBD1 (5 bases). The V end lost 10 bases, the J end lost 3 bases, and 18 bases lay between the germline ends. Looked up from germline, CDR1 is ENHRY and CDR2 is SYGVKD. The CDR3 consists of 14 residues. CDR3 loop: CATSPRGSDTEAFF. The DNA for the CDR3 is TGTGCCACCTCCCCCCGGGGGTCGGACACTGAAGCTTTCTTT.

This chain joins TRBV7-3 and TRBJ1-1; TRBD1 matches 8 bases. CDR1 is SGHTA, CDR2 FQGTGA, per germline. V dropped 5 bases and J dropped 5; count of bases not matched to a gene: 4. The CDR3 loop spans 13 amino acids. CDR3 loop: CASSATGGTEAFF. CDR3 nucleotides: TGTGCCAGCAGCGCTACAGGGGGAACTGAAGCTTTCTTT.

This clone showed up just a few times. This chain connects TRBV28 to TRBJ1-1; D uncertain. V was clipped by 5 bases and J by 1 base, with 14 bases between them. Germline CDR1 reads MDHEN; CDR2 reads SYDVKM. The CDR3 runs to 15 residues. The CDR3 sequence is CASSLRLGRNTEAFF. The CDR3 coding sequence is TGTGCCAGCAGTCTTCGTCTTGGGAGGAACACTGAAGCTTTCTTT.

This chain connects TRBV2 to TRBJ2-5, with 11 bases matching TRBD2. The CDR3 spans 14 residues. Looked up from germline, CDR1 is SNHLY and CDR2 is FYNNEI. V shed 7 bases, J shed 4 bases, and the junction held 5 bases outside the gene matches. The CDR3 DNA follows: TGTGCCAGCACCCTAGCGGGAGGCAGAGAGACCCAGTACTTC. Its translation: CASTLAGGRETQYF.

This clone has only a few counts. The gene calls are TRBV11-2 and TRBJ2-1; D is possibly TRBD2 (6 bases). The V and J ends lost 1 base and 7 bases respectively, with 17 bases between them. This CDR3 is built from 16 residues. The germline CDR1 and CDR2 sequences are SGHAT and FQNNGV. In DNA, the CDR3 is TGTGCCAGCAGCTTAGCCACCCGCAGACTAGTTAATGAGCAGTTCTTC. Residues: CASSLATRRLVNEQFF.

In its sample, this clone was seen once. The gene calls are TRBV5-5 and TRBJ2-7; 14 bases agree with TRBD2. The CDR3 loop spans 17 amino acids. The V segment lost 3 bases and the J segment 1 base; nucleotides outside the gene matches: 6. Germline V gives CDR1 SGHKS, CDR2 YYEKEE (reference sequence). CDR3 protein: CASSSGTSGGVSYEQYF. The CDR3 nucleotides are TGTGCCAGCAGCTCCGGGACTAGCGGGGGAGTATCCTACGAGCAGTACTTC.

This clone showed up just once. The chain combines TRBV7-6 with TRBJ1-1; D might be TRBD1 (6 bases). With 0 bases removed from V and 5 bases from J, the gap between germline ends came to 16 bases. The CDR3 is 16 amino acids. The germline V gene encodes CDR1 SGHVS and CDR2 FNYEAQ. The CDR3 loop is CASSLARAGAHTEAFF. The CDR3 nucleotides are TGTGCCAGCAGCTTAGCGCGTGCGGGGGCGCATACTGAAGCTTTCTTT.

The V and J genes are TRBV7-6 and TRBJ2-7; 13 bases fit TRBD2. Germline V lookup: CDR1 SGHVS, CDR2 FNYEAQ. After removal of 4 bases from V and 0 bases from J, the junction contained 9 bases not matched to a gene. There are 18 residues in the CDR3. CDR3: CASSSQLAGGGTSYEQYF. The DNA for the CDR3 is TGTGCCAGCAGCTCTCAACTAGCGGGAGGGGGGACCTCCTACGAGCAGTACTTC.

This clone was detected only once. The chain has TRBV5-4 and TRBJ2-6; TRBD2 is a possible D gene (6 bases). The CDR3 covers 18 residues. Germline V gives CDR1 SGHNT, CDR2 YYREEE (reference sequence). The germline V and J ends were trimmed by 3 bases and 0 bases, with 16 bases remaining between them. CDR3 protein: CASSSPPGASSGANVLTF. CDR3 sequence (DNA): TGTGCCAGCAGCTCCCCGCCGGGAGCAAGCTCTGGGGCCAACGTCCTGACTTTC.

V is TRBV7-8 and J is TRBJ2-5, with 7 bases matching TRBD2. The germline CDR1 and CDR2 sequences are SGHVS and FQNEAQ. CDR3 length equals 16 residues. With V trimmed by 0 bases and J by 1 base, 5 bases remained unmatched. CDR3 residues: CASSLAGGYTQETQYF. DNA for the CDR3: TGTGCCAGCAGCTTAGCGGGAGGGTACACCCAAGAGACCCAGTACTTC.

V and J are TRBV7-3 and TRBJ2-1; 12 bases are a match to TRBD2. J was trimmed by 4 bases and V by 4 bases; bases with no gene match: 2. Germline assignment: CDR1 SGHTA and CDR2 FQGTGA. The CDR3 is 15 residues long. This CDR3 is CASSSSGRVYNEQFF. For the CDR3, the DNA is TGTGCCAGCAGCTCTAGCGGGAGGGTGTACAATGAGCAGTTCTTC.

The chain links TRBV11-3 to TRBJ2-7; TRBD2 matches 7 bases. This CDR3 has 17 amino acids. Germline CDR1 and CDR2: SGHNT and YENEEA. The ends lost 4 bases at V and 3 bases at J; junction bases unmatched: 15. This chain's CDR3 is CASSSWGGEDLDYEQYF. In DNA form, the CDR3 reads TGTGCCAGCAGCTCCTGGGGGGGGGAGGATCTAGACTACGAGCAGTACTTC. Full variable domain (outside the CDR3, taken from reference TRBV11-3 and TRBJ2-7): EAGVVQSPRYKIIEKKQPVAFWCNPISGHNTLYWYLQNLGQGPELLIRYENEEAVDDSQLPKDRFSAERLKGVDSTLKIQPAELGDSAVYLCASSSWGGEDLDYEQYFGPGTRLTVT.

The genes are TRBV28 and TRBJ2-3; no firm D call. The CDR3 contains 13 residues. Trimming shortened V by 6 bases and J by 0 bases, and 7 bases separated the two germline ends. Germline CDR1 MDHEN, CDR2 SYDVKM. The CDR3 DNA sequence: TGTGCCAGCAGCAGCGCTAGCACAGATACGCAGTATTTT. Amino acid sequence: CASSSASTDTQYF.

The chain is built from TRBV7-3 and TRBJ2-3, with 7 bases that match TRBD1. The V and J ends lost 5 bases and 2 bases, in that order; junction bases with no gene match: 7. CDR1 SGHTA and CDR2 FQGTGA come from the germline V gene. The CDR3 runs to 15 residues. The CDR3 DNA reads as TGTGCCAGCAGCCCCCGGACAGGCCACACAGATACGCAGTATTTT. Translation gives CASSPRTGHTDTQYF.